The T cell receptor beta chain described here comes from a study of cytomegalovirus exposure and HLA in healthy donors. Study-level results: A missense variant in DCLRE1C was later tied to TCR beta V- and J-gene trimming. Productive rates of about 87% or about 30% were seen for most TCR beta V segments in an earlier analysis.

This PCR relied on a set of 60 Vbeta primers and 13 Jbeta primers. As processed by the authors: Among the unique TCR beta chains that a later analysis counted, roughly 80 million in all, about 11 million were shared. The protocol was immunoSEQ multiplex PCR, while the TCRdb copy is restricted to in-frame clones and leaves out a portion. That table gives V, J and clone size, and the DNA gave D and trimming. The sample shows about 160,000 clones, roughly 85% of them seen only once. V lost 4 bases to trimming and J lost 5 bases; unmatched junction nucleotides: 14. CDR1 is SGHRS, CDR2 YFSETQ, per germline. The CDR3 extends over 17 amino acids. To note about this clone: Its antigen remains unidentified.

This clonotype originated in a man in his forties in good health and CMV-seronegative. Sequenced material: PBMCs. The chain carries TRBV5-1 and TRBJ2-3, with TRBD2 identical over 9 bases. CDR3: CASSPNAPSGRLDTQYF. The CDR3 bases are TGCGCCAGCAGCCCAAACGCCCCGAGCGGGAGGTTAGATACGCAGTATTTT.